Here is one T cell receptor (beta chain) with its context. Its antigen has not been determined. It has no much larger one-base neighbor in the sample; base qualities were not kept. The sample holds other DNA sequences that translate to the same CDR3. The data are from a study of control samples from healthy donors and cancer patients (dated by TCRdb to about 2020). Library generation was performed with the immunoSEQ multiplex PCR assay. This is the immuneACCESS table as TCRdb keeps it, with only in-frame sequences that have V and J called. A part of the clones is gone; compared with another copy, unresolved V genes explain less than half, and the rest is unexplained. This sample lists 100,000 to 150,000 clones; about 87% were detected once. The ten largest clones take up 9.5% to 13% of the sample. Deletion took 1 base off V and 1 base off J, with a span of 10 bases between the germline ends. Via the germline V gene (reference sequence), CDR1 is LGHDT and CDR2 YNNKEL. From the cysteine through the phenylalanine, the CDR3 covers 15 amino acids. Of all the DNA, just the CDR3 is kept, 45 bases in frame from base 1.

Input material: blood. The receptor was derived from a man aged 25 to 45 in good health. This chain joins TRBV3-1 (or the pseudogene TRBV3-2) to TRBJ1-1; 5 matching bases give a weak D call of TRBD1. The bases read TGTGCCAGCAGCCAAGGGACACGGGGGAACACTGAAGCTTTCTTT. Translation gives CASSQGTRGNTEAFF.